This T cell receptor beta chain was sequenced during a study of low-dose radiotherapy and immunotherapy resistance in tumors. Looking at the study overall: Those assigned to Cohort 2 were treated with 1 Gy per fraction every two weeks (13 Gy in total over 26 weeks). Every six weeks patients received intravenous ipilimumab 1 mg/kg, and every two weeks they received intravenous nivolumab 240 mg.

The time point: after trial treatment. Treatment given: LDRT plus nivolumab, ipilimumab, low-dose cyclophosphamide and aspirin (RACIN trial). Treatment of the donors consisted of nivolumab and ipilimumab (plus aspirin, low-dose cyclophosphamide and low-dose radiotherapy). Those eligible were patients bearing advanced solid tumors lacking tumor-infiltrating lymphocytes. CDR3 length: 11 residues. Trimming removed 0 bases at V and 8 bases at J, with 4 bases between. The germline V gene encodes CDR1 MNHEY and CDR2 SVGEGT. Priming of first-strand cDNA relied on TRAV- and TRBV-specific primers (covering alpha and beta chains). The TCRs were subjected to amplification over around 18 PCR cycles employing a constant-region primer in conjunction with a V-primer adapter. TCRdb redid the calling of the reads with MiXCR, one entry per CDR3 protein. In the table there are about 84,000 distinct CDR3 sequences, about 17% of which are singletons.

This clonotype appeared a few times. The sequencing used PBMCs, collected after low-dose radiotherapy plus immunotherapy. The J gene is TRBJ1-1, the V gene TRBV6-2 or TRBV6-3; no reliable D call. The TCR was taken from a male donor with prostate cancer. CDR3 residues: CASSYSGEAFF. DNA for the CDR3: TGTGCCAGCAGTTACTCGGGAGAAGCTTTCTTT.